This T cell receptor beta chain was captured in a study of human CD4 T cells and Enterobacteriaceae (TCRdb year 2020). Summary of the overall study and its limitations: The only basis for inferring the reactivity of ex vivo clonotypes was matching nucleotide sequences to CFSE-low cultures from the same donors. Ex vivo, broadly cross-reactive clonotypes were observed to appear more expanded than specific clonotypes, with about 55% of the 19 and about 65% of the roughly 30 being found within the top 5%.

On a FACSAria III, memory CD4+ T cells were FACS-sorted to over 95% purity, defined as all CD4+ cells except CD45RA+CCR7+CD95- naive cells. Healthy donor blood was obtained from blood donation centers in Switzerland. Positive selection with CD4 and CD14 magnetic microbeads was used to enrich total CD4+ T cells and monocytes. Before sorting, CD8+, CD14+, CD16+, CD56+, CD19+ and CD25-bright cells were excluded. In a couple of blood donors, total memory CD4+ T cells were sequenced directly ex vivo to assess in vivo expansion of bacteria-reactive clonotypes. Isolation of peripheral blood mononuclear cells from donor blood was performed with Ficoll-Paque Plus. Ex vivo total memory CD4+ samples were sequenced at deep level, with detection sensitivity of one cell in 200,000. The QIAamp DNA Micro Kit was used to extract genomic DNA from cell pellets, and spectrophotometry was used to check the DNA quantity and purity. The immunoSEQ multiplex PCR assay was used to amplify TCR Vbeta CDR3 regions. Sequencing of amplicons was performed on the Illumina HiSeq platform. Retrieved sequences were 87 nucleotides long and contained the CDR3 region. The authors' analysis ran thus. Each unique productive TCR Vbeta nucleotide sequence counted as a clonotype and was quantified by productive template frequency from ImmunoSEQ Analyzer V3.0. Expanded clonotypes were defined using a threshold set at the top 5th percentile of each repertoire ranked by frequency. Repertoire overlap was calculated as Chao-Jaccard with the R package fossil and was visualized by nonmetric multidimensional scaling with the R package MASS. The source is immuneACCESS, and TCRdb retained only in-frame sequences with V and J called. Part of the clones is not carried over; for the studies checked, unresolved V genes explain less than half of this, and the remainder is unexplained. V, J and clone size are those of that table, while D and trimming were read from the DNA. The sample data list some 30,000 clones, and 82% of these were observed just once. The ten largest clones add up to 1.5% to 2% of the sample.

Comments on this clone: Its antigen is still unknown. There are no base qualities to consult, and no much larger clone falls within one base.

The sequence was collected from a human donor in good health. The specimen sequenced was memory CD4+ T cells from blood. The meaning of the sample's cell subset or site label: total memory CD4 T cells sorted directly ex vivo, unstimulated.

The CDR3 loop reads CASSSGQRYGYTF. DNA sequence: TGTGCCAGCAGTTCCGGACAGAGATATGGCTACACCTTC. The sequence links TRBV28 to TRBJ1-2; tentative D gene TRBD1, with 6 bases matching. In the germline V gene, CDR1 corresponds to MDHEN and CDR2 to SYDVKM. Cut back by 4 bases and 5 bases, the V and J ends lie 11 bases apart. There are 13 amino acids in the CDR3, from cysteine to phenylalanine inclusive. The kept DNA is CDR3 alone, 39 bases in frame from the first base.